Following are 21 T cell receptor beta chains from one sample sequenced in a study of cytomegalovirus exposure and HLA in healthy donors. The PCR employed 60 Vbeta primers together with 13 Jbeta primers. The table came from immunoSEQ multiplex PCR; TCRdb's copy has only in-frame clones and leaves some out. The sample consists of under 110,000 clones, 75% of them appearing once. Sequencing used PBMCs. These receptor sequences come from a man aged 40-49 years in good health and CMV-seronegative.

The rearrangement links TRBV15 to TRBJ2-3, with 8 bases aligning to TRBD2. V was clipped by 0 bases and J by 3 bases; unmatched bases: 5. This CDR3 comprises 16 residues. CDR1 is LNHNV and CDR2 is YYDKDF in the germline V gene (reference sequence). The CDR3 DNA reads as TGTGCCACCAGCAGAGACGGGGGGGTAGGGACAGATACGCAGTATTTT. Amino acids: CATSRDGGVGTDTQYF.

V and J are TRBV29-1 and TRBJ1-1, with D perhaps TRBD1 (6 bases). Trimming pared 6 bases from V and 3 bases from J, leaving 17 bases between. CDR1 is SQVTM and CDR2 is ANQGSEA in the germline V gene. The CDR3 spans 14 residues. Here the CDR3 reads CSVQRIGGDTEAFF. The CDR3 region has the DNA TGCAGCGTCCAAAGAATAGGGGGGGACACTGAAGCTTTCTTT. Full variable domain (rest looked up from reference TRBV29-1 and TRBJ1-1): SAVISQKPSRDICQRGTSLTIQCQVDSQVTMMFWYRQQPGQSLTLIATANQGSEATYESGFVIDKFPISRPNLTFSTLTVSNMSPEDSSIYLCSVQRIGGDTEAFFGQGTRLTVV.

This clone was observed a handful of times. The gene calls are TRBV19 and TRBJ2-2, with D possibly being TRBD1 (6 bases). V shed 7 bases and J shed 6 bases, with 18 bases lying between them. Germline loops: CDR1 LNHDA, CDR2 SQIVND (reference sequence). The CDR3 consists of 15 residues. The chain's CDR3 is CASTQGRTAAGELFF. The CDR3 DNA reads TGTGCCAGTACCCAGGGGCGGACCGCGGCCGGGGAGCTGTTTTTT.

The V and J genes are TRBV5-1 and TRBJ2-7, with 7 bases fitting TRBD2. J was trimmed by 2 bases and V by 5 bases; bases with no gene match: 4. CDR3 length: 13 residues. Germline lookup yields CDR1 SGHRS and CDR2 YFSETQ. DNA for the CDR3: TGCGCCAGCAGTCGCGGGGGAGCCTACGAGCAGTACTTC. It yields the protein CASSRGGAYEQYF.

This chain joins TRBV2 and TRBJ1-2; D uncertain. Trimming took off 0 bases at V and 6 bases at J, with 17 bases between the two ends. CDR3 length equals 16 residues. Looked up from germline, CDR1 is SNHLY and CDR2 is FYNNEI. CDR3 region: CASSEAMGGNYDGYTF. The CDR3 DNA sequence: TGTGCCAGCAGTGAAGCTATGGGAGGGAACTATGATGGCTACACCTTC.

CDR3 nucleotides: TGCGCCAGCAGCTTCGGGGACAGGATGTACAATGAGCAGTTCTTC. Translation gives CASSFGDRMYNEQFF. The V call is TRBV5-1, the J call TRBJ2-1; 8 bases fit TRBD1. Trimming at V came to 2 bases and at J to 4 bases, leaving 5 bases not matched to a gene. The length of the CDR3 is 15 residues. Germline CDR1 SGHRS, CDR2 YFSETQ.

The chain combines TRBV7-3 with TRBJ1-5; D may be TRBD1 (5 bases). Trimming took off 6 bases at V and 4 bases at J, with 16 bases between the two ends. CDR1 is SGHTA, CDR2 FQGTGA, per germline. This CDR3 region has 15 residues. The CDR3 bases are TGTGCCAGCAGATCGGACACAGATGTAAATCAGCCCCAGCATTTT. Its translation: CASRSDTDVNQPQHF.

The chain combines TRBV4-2 with TRBJ2-1, with 12 positions matching TRBD2. V gave up 0 bases and J gave up 8 bases; unmatched junction bases: 8. The length of the CDR3 is 17 residues. Germline lookup yields CDR1 LGHNA and CDR2 YNFKEQ. The CDR3 DNA follows: TGTGCCAGCAGCCAAGAAATAGGACTAGCGGGGTGGGATGAGCAGTTCTTC. It is translated as CASSQEIGLAGWDEQFF.

The CDR3 spells CASSFEGTGSEKLFF. The CDR3 DNA reads as TGCGCCAGCAGCTTCGAAGGGACAGGGAGTGAAAAACTGTTTTTT. V usage is TRBV5-1 and J usage is TRBJ1-4, with 9 nucleotides matching TRBD1. In germline, CDR1 is SGHRS, CDR2 YFSETQ. This CDR3 region has 15 residues. Unmatched junction bases numbered 6, after V lost 2 bases and J lost 7 bases.

This clone was counted a single time. The V call is TRBV19, the J call TRBJ2-3, with TRBD2 matching 13 bases. With 6 bases clipped from V and 1 base from J, the junction kept 4 bases outside the gene matches. The germline V gene encodes CDR1 LNHDA and CDR2 SQIVND (reference sequence). The CDR3 has 16 residues. The CDR3 spells CASRHTSGGGTDTQYF. Written as DNA, the CDR3 is TGTGCCAGTAGACACACTAGCGGGGGGGGCACAGATACGCAGTATTTT.

DNA of the CDR3: TGCGCCAGCGGCCTACAGCTTGATACGCAGTATTTT. It yields the protein CASGLQLDTQYF. J is TRBJ2-3 and V is TRBV10-2; no definite D call. The CDR3 runs to 12 residues. Trimming pared 8 bases from V and 6 bases from J, leaving 12 bases between. CDR1 WSHSY and CDR2 SAAADI come from the germline V gene.

The chain joins TRBV28 to TRBJ1-2, with D tentatively TRBD1 (5 bases). V dropped 1 base and J dropped 7 bases, with 7 bases sitting between them. The CDR3 spans 12 residues. CDR1 MDHEN and CDR2 SYDVKM come from the germline V gene. The CDR3 region has the DNA TGTGCCAGCAGTTTATCCAGGGCTGGCTACACCTTC. This codes for CASSLSRAGYTF.

The chain combines TRBV6-1 with TRBJ2-1; TRBD2 is a possible D gene (6 bases). V was pared by 3 bases and J by 0 bases, with 12 bases between. The CDR3 runs to 16 residues. CDR1 is MNHNS and CDR2 is SASEGT in the germline V gene. The CDR3 reads CASSEGSGRSYNEQFF. The CDR3, as DNA: TGTGCCAGCAGTGAGGGTAGCGGTCGCTCCTACAATGAGCAGTTCTTC.

This clone was seen a few times. The chain employs TRBV5-1 and TRBJ2-5, with D possibly matching TRBD1 (6 bases). This CDR3 has 15 amino acids. With 3 bases removed from V and 2 bases from J, the gap between germline ends came to 14 bases. Per germline, CDR1 SGHRS and CDR2 YFSETQ. This chain's CDR3 is CASSSPTGQQETQYF. Here the CDR3 DNA reads TGCGCCAGCAGCTCTCCAACGGGACAACAAGAGACCCAGTACTTC.

This clone was observed a single time. The rearrangement uses TRBV4-2 and TRBJ2-5, with TRBD1 as a possible D gene (5 bases). V was clipped by 0 bases and J by 4 bases, with 12 bases between them. This CDR3 region has 15 residues. The germline CDR1 and CDR2 sequences are LGHNA and YNFKEQ. The CDR3 is CASSQDRVPRETQYF. As DNA, the CDR3 is TGTGCCAGCAGCCAAGACAGGGTTCCTCGAGAGACCCAGTACTTC.

This clone has only a few counts. The CDR3 here is CATANRAMNTEAFF. The CDR3 DNA sequence: TGTGCCACCGCGAACAGGGCGATGAACACTGAAGCTTTCTTT. The genes are TRBV2 and TRBJ1-1; TRBD1 is a possible D gene (6 bases). This CDR3 spans 14 amino acids. Trimming left V 10 bases short and J 0 bases short, with 15 bases between. The germline CDR1 and CDR2 sequences are SNHLY and FYNNEI.

The CDR3 protein is CASRRDRGNSPLHF. The CDR3 coding sequence is TGTGCCAGCAGACGGGACAGGGGAAATTCACCCCTCCACTTT. The rearrangement uses TRBV2 and TRBJ1-6; 10 bases are shared with TRBD1. The J segment lost 7 bases and the V segment lost 6 bases, leaving 3 bases of the junction unmatched. The length of the CDR3 is 14 residues. Germline V gives CDR1 SNHLY, CDR2 FYNNEI.

This clone was detected only a few times. This chain joins TRBV6-1 and TRBJ2-7, with D perhaps matching TRBD2 (5 bases). V dropped 0 bases and J dropped 0 bases, with 12 bases sitting between them. Per germline, CDR1 MNHNS and CDR2 SASEGT. The CDR3 is 16 residues long. The CDR3 DNA sequence: TGTGCCAGCAGTGAAGCCTTGGACTTGTTCTCCTACGAGCAGTACTTC. Protein product: CASSEALDLFSYEQYF.

This clone has just a few counts. The V gene is TRBV5-8, the J gene TRBJ1-4; 7 nucleotides line up with TRBD1. After removal of 4 bases from V and 7 bases from J, the junction contained 10 bases not matched to a gene. Germline-derived CDR1 and CDR2 are SGHTS and YDEGEE. This CDR3 contains 15 residues. This CDR3 is CASSPVGQILEKLFF. In DNA, the CDR3 is TGTGCCAGCAGCCCGGTGGGACAGATCCTTGAAAAACTGTTTTTT.

The rearrangement uses TRBV29-1 and TRBJ2-6; 7 bases fit TRBD1. Germline CDR1 SQVTM, CDR2 ANQGSEA. This CDR3 comprises 15 residues. Germline trimming cut 3 bases from V and 4 bases from J; bases unmatched to any gene: 6. The CDR3 nucleotides are TGCAGCGTTGATGAGGGGGCGTTGGGGGCCAACGTCCTGACTTTC. Amino acids: CSVDEGALGANVLTF.

The chain employs TRBV6-5 and TRBJ1-5; D possibly corresponds to TRBD1 (6 bases). This CDR3 contains 14 residues. Trimming shortened V by 7 bases and J by 2 bases, and 12 bases separated the two germline ends. CDR1 and CDR2 (germline): MNHEY, SVGAGI. CDR3 amino acids: CASNQGMGNQPQHF. CDR3 sequence (DNA): TGTGCCAGCAACCAGGGGATGGGCAATCAGCCCCAGCATTTT.